This T cell receptor beta chain was sequenced for a study of blood T cell repertoires in COVID-19. About the research overall: The samples span acute and convalescent COVID-19 from the United States, Italy and Spain.

Cohort placement rested on clinical history that participants reported themselves. Some clones are missing from TCRdb's copy, which holds only in-frame ones; the method was immunoSEQ multiplex PCR. This sample carries 300,000 to 450,000 clones, approximately 92% of them seen once, and the ten largest clones take less than 1.2%. The CDR3 is made up of 14 amino acids. Germline V gene data show CDR1 as LNHDA and CDR2 as SQIVND (reference sequence). The V end lost 3 bases, the J end lost 3 bases, and 9 bases lay between the germline ends. The chain uses TRBV19 and TRBJ1-3; no firm D call. This TCR was sampled from a man aged 18-30 years who had recovered from COVID-19. Sequencing was done on a sample of PBMCs or T cells enriched from blood (not recorded which). The CDR3 DNA sequence: TGTGCCAGTAGTATCGACGGGGATGGAAACACCATATATTTT. The encoded protein is CASSIDGDGNTIYF.